These T cell receptor beta chains were read from a single sample in a study of blood T cell repertoires in COVID-19. Repertoires were generated with immunoSEQ multiplex PCR, while TCRdb's copy carries only in-frame clones and drops some. The data show around 150,000 clones, with roughly 90% seen just once and roughly 5% held by the top ten. The material sequenced was peripheral blood. These TCRs come from a young man with COVID-19, enrolled during active disease. Both conserved end residues are trimmed from each CDR3. A row's size may be missing; if present it is once, few, many or a size class.

cdr3_aa: ASSDSFFSNQPQH
j_call: TRBJ1-5
clone_size: .
v_call: TRBV6-2/TRBV6-3

cdr3_aa: ASSPARTGWTEAF
j_call: TRBJ1-1
clone_size: .
v_call: TRBV3-1/TRBV3-2

cdr3_aa: ASSPRTGVADGYGYT
j_call: TRBJ1-2
clone_size: .
v_call: TRBV5-1

cdr3_aa: ASSFGTGNYEQY
j_call: TRBJ2-7
clone_size: .
v_call: TRBV5-1

cdr3_aa: ASSFPYRVGNQPQH
j_call: TRBJ1-5
clone_size: .
v_call: TRBV27

cdr3_aa: ASSRISGGETQY
j_call: TRBJ2-5
clone_size: .
v_call: TRBV4-3

cdr3_aa: ASSLPSLSSYNEQF
j_call: TRBJ2-1
clone_size: .
v_call: TRBV5-4

cdr3_aa: ASSLAAGDYGYT
j_call: TRBJ1-2
clone_size: .
v_call: TRBV7-2

cdr3_aa: ASSQEQGGKLF
j_call: TRBJ1-4
clone_size: once
v_call: TRBV4-3

cdr3_aa: ASSSTGANQPQH
j_call: TRBJ1-5
clone_size: .
v_call: TRBV7-2

cdr3_aa: ASSSGTEPEKLF
j_call: TRBJ1-4
clone_size: .
v_call: TRBV6-5

cdr3_aa: ASREENRGTQAQY
j_call: TRBJ2-5
clone_size: .
v_call: TRBV6-6

cdr3_aa: SARAETPLH
j_call: TRBJ1-6
clone_size: few
v_call: TRBV20-1

cdr3_aa: ASSYGGGSNEKLF
j_call: TRBJ1-4
clone_size: .
v_call: TRBV6-6

cdr3_aa: ASSTRQGAATGELF
j_call: TRBJ2-2
clone_size: .
v_call: TRBV9

cdr3_aa: ASSQEAGVGYGYT
j_call: TRBJ1-2
clone_size: once
v_call: TRBV19

cdr3_aa: ASSSLAAYYYEQY
j_call: TRBJ2-7
clone_size: .
v_call: TRBV7-2

cdr3_aa: ASSLGAGQAYSPLH
j_call: TRBJ1-6
clone_size: .
v_call: TRBV4-1

cdr3_aa: ASSTDGLDSPLH
j_call: TRBJ1-6
clone_size: .
v_call: TRBV6-5

cdr3_aa: ASSQGGNRHPYNEQF
j_call: TRBJ2-1
clone_size: once
v_call: TRBV4-1

cdr3_aa: ASSSQGGPQETQY
j_call: TRBJ2-5
clone_size: .
v_call: TRBV7-2

cdr3_aa: ASSIWGGSNQPQH
j_call: TRBJ1-5
clone_size: .
v_call: TRBV19

cdr3_aa: ASSQGGAQMSYGYT
j_call: TRBJ1-2
clone_size: .
v_call: TRBV5-1

cdr3_aa: ASSFSGTPNTGELF
j_call: TRBJ2-2
clone_size: .
v_call: TRBV7-3

cdr3_aa: ASSLGTSYYEEQY
j_call: TRBJ2-7
clone_size: .
v_call: TRBV5-1

cdr3_aa: ATSDTGTGGNEQF
j_call: TRBJ2-1
clone_size: .
v_call: TRBV24-1

cdr3_aa: ASSGLAGAYEQY
j_call: TRBJ2-7
clone_size: few
v_call: TRBV11-2

cdr3_aa: ASSQEGRLANEQF
j_call: TRBJ2-1
clone_size: once
v_call: TRBV4-3

cdr3_aa: ASSLGSRTSSYNEQF
j_call: TRBJ2-1
clone_size: .
v_call: TRBV7-2

cdr3_aa: ASSLLDVYYGYT
j_call: TRBJ1-2
clone_size: .
v_call: TRBV9

cdr3_aa: ASSYRRGRGLKSQH
j_call: TRBJ1-5
clone_size: .
v_call: TRBV6-2/TRBV6-3

cdr3_aa: ASSWARGAGADTQY
j_call: TRBJ2-3
clone_size: .
v_call: TRBV5-4

cdr3_aa: ASRETVEAF
j_call: TRBJ1-1
clone_size: .
v_call: TRBV2

cdr3_aa: ASSSPGQSSYEQY
j_call: TRBJ2-7
clone_size: .
v_call: TRBV6-5

cdr3_aa: ASREKSIRDGELF
j_call: TRBJ2-2
clone_size: .
v_call: TRBV27

cdr3_aa: SASTQGHQPQH
j_call: TRBJ1-5
clone_size: .
v_call: TRBV20-1

cdr3_aa: ARELAELPDEQF
j_call: TRBJ2-1
clone_size: .
v_call: TRBV6-5